The rows below give T cell receptor beta chains drawn from one sample of a study of blood T cell repertoires in COVID-19. Sequencing used immunoSEQ multiplex PCR; TCRdb keeps in-frame clones, though not all of them. The sample comprises about 160,000 clones, over 60% of which are singletons, and roughly 8.3% rests with the top ten. The specimen sequenced was peripheral blood. These receptors came from a man between 60 and 70 years old with acute or convalescent COVID-19. CDR3s include the opening cysteine and the closing phenylalanine or tryptophan. The order of the fields is D gene, clone size, J gene, V gene, CDR3 protein, CDR3 DNA. D genes are given only for firm matches. Clone size is shown for a subset of rows, as once, few, many or a class of expanded clone.

d_gene: TRBD2; abundance: .; j_gene: TRBJ2-1; v_gene: TRBV24-1; CDR3aa: CATSDSGLAGGGEQFF; CDR3nt: TGTGCCACCAGTGATTCGGGACTAGCGGGGGGAGGTGAGCAGTTCTTC
d_gene: .; abundance: few; j_gene: TRBJ2-2; v_gene: TRBV4-1; CDR3aa: CASSQERGLRKLFF; CDR3nt: TGCGCCAGCAGCCAAGAAAGAGGACTTCGGAAGCTGTTTTTT
d_gene: TRBD1; abundance: .; j_gene: TRBJ2-1; v_gene: TRBV5-4; CDR3aa: CASSTGTAEQFF; CDR3nt: TGTGCCAGCAGCACGGGGACAGCGGAGCAGTTCTTC
d_gene: TRBD1; abundance: .; j_gene: TRBJ2-1; v_gene: TRBV10-3; CDR3aa: CAISATGGPNNEQFF; CDR3nt: TGTGCCATCAGTGCCACAGGGGGCCCGAACAATGAGCAGTTCTTC
d_gene: .; abundance: .; j_gene: TRBJ2-7; v_gene: TRBV7-8; CDR3aa: CASSLGRGGDSAYEQYF; CDR3nt: TGTGCCAGCAGCTTAGGCCGGGGGGGGGACAGCGCCTACGAGCAGTACTTC
d_gene: .; abundance: .; j_gene: TRBJ2-7; v_gene: TRBV3-1/TRBV3-2; CDR3aa: CASSQWDTEQYF; CDR3nt: TGTGCCAGCAGCCAATGGGACACCGAGCAGTACTTC
d_gene: .; abundance: .; j_gene: TRBJ1-1; v_gene: TRBV30; CDR3aa: CAWSQTDMNTEAFF; CDR3nt: TGTGCCTGGAGCCAGACAGACATGAACACTGAAGCTTTCTTT
d_gene: .; abundance: .; j_gene: TRBJ1-3; v_gene: TRBV6-5; CDR3aa: CASSYGGSGNTIYF; CDR3nt: TGTGCCAGCAGTTACGGGGGGTCTGGAAACACCATATATTTT
d_gene: TRBD2; abundance: .; j_gene: TRBJ2-1; v_gene: TRBV7-7; CDR3aa: CASSLSSSGGANEQFF; CDR3nt: TGTGCTAGCAGCTTAAGTTCTAGCGGGGGGGCCAATGAGCAGTTCTTC
d_gene: TRBD1; abundance: .; j_gene: TRBJ2-2; v_gene: TRBV18; CDR3aa: CASSSGQGVSTGELFF; CDR3nt: TGTGCCAGCTCATCGGGACAGGGGGTGTCTACCGGGGAGCTGTTTTTT
d_gene: .; abundance: .; j_gene: TRBJ1-1; v_gene: TRBV11-2; CDR3aa: CASSLSSSGTEAFF; CDR3nt: TGTGCCAGCAGCTTATCGTCTTCGGGCACTGAAGCTTTCTTT
d_gene: .; abundance: once; j_gene: TRBJ1-1; v_gene: TRBV5-1; CDR3aa: CASSIGNTEAFF; CDR3nt: TGCGCCAGCAGCATCGGGAACACTGAAGCTTTCTTT
d_gene: .; abundance: .; j_gene: TRBJ1-4; v_gene: TRBV7-9; CDR3aa: CASSPSGSGSEKLFF; CDR3nt: TGTGCCAGCAGTCCATCAGGGAGCGGGTCCGAAAAACTGTTTTTT
d_gene: .; abundance: .; j_gene: TRBJ2-7; v_gene: TRBV5-1; CDR3aa: CASSLEGGAYYEQYF; CDR3nt: TGCGCCAGCAGCTTGGAAGGGGGGGCTTACTACGAGCAGTACTTC
d_gene: TRBD2; abundance: .; j_gene: TRBJ2-7; v_gene: TRBV9; CDR3aa: CASSVSGTDEQYF; CDR3nt: TGTGCCAGCAGCGTAAGCGGGACGGACGAGCAGTACTTC
d_gene: TRBD2; abundance: .; j_gene: TRBJ2-7; v_gene: TRBV4-1; CDR3aa: CASSQTGGRFFYEQYF; CDR3nt: TGCGCCAGCAGCCAAACGGGGGGGAGATTTTTCTACGAGCAGTACTTC
d_gene: TRBD2; abundance: .; j_gene: TRBJ2-1; v_gene: TRBV4-3; CDR3aa: CASSQDTSGGPGGQFF; CDR3nt: TGCGCCAGCAGCCAAGATACTAGCGGGGGCCCGGGGGGGCAGTTCTTC
d_gene: .; abundance: .; j_gene: TRBJ1-4; v_gene: TRBV6-6; CDR3aa: CASTGNEKLFF; CDR3nt: TGTGCCAGCACCGGTAATGAAAAACTGTTTTTT
d_gene: .; abundance: .; j_gene: TRBJ2-5; v_gene: TRBV3-1/TRBV3-2; CDR3aa: CASSHQGGKQETQYF; CDR3nt: TGTGCCAGCAGCCACCAGGGGGGAAAACAAGAGACCCAGTACTTC
d_gene: TRBD1; abundance: .; j_gene: TRBJ1-5; v_gene: TRBV6-5; CDR3aa: CASSIRGHDNQPQHF; CDR3nt: TGTGCCAGCAGTATAAGGGGGCACGACAATCAGCCCCAGCATTTT
d_gene: .; abundance: few; j_gene: TRBJ2-1; v_gene: TRBV5-1; CDR3aa: CASSLGQGGPNEQFF; CDR3nt: TGCGCCAGCAGCTTGGGGCAGGGGGGACCCAATGAGCAGTTCTTC
d_gene: .; abundance: few; j_gene: TRBJ1-5; v_gene: TRBV15; CDR3aa: CATSGGSSNQPQHF; CDR3nt: TGTGCCACCAGCGGGGGGAGTAGCAATCAGCCCCAGCATTTT
d_gene: .; abundance: .; j_gene: TRBJ1-2; v_gene: TRBV11-2; CDR3aa: CASSLVGRTNYGYTF; CDR3nt: TGTGCCAGCAGCTTAGTCGGCAGGACTAACTATGGCTACACCTTC
d_gene: .; abundance: .; j_gene: TRBJ2-1; v_gene: TRBV7-2; CDR3aa: CASRRGYNEQFF; CDR3nt: TGTGCCAGCAGGCGGGGTTACAATGAGCAGTTCTTC
d_gene: TRBD1; abundance: .; j_gene: TRBJ2-7; v_gene: TRBV28; CDR3aa: CASSRKDRNEQYF; CDR3nt: TGTGCCAGCAGTCGAAAGGACAGGAACGAGCAGTACTTC
d_gene: .; abundance: .; j_gene: TRBJ1-2; v_gene: TRBV5-8; CDR3aa: CANRPGVGYGYTF; CDR3nt: TGTGCCAACCGACCGGGGGTTGGCTATGGCTACACCTTC